The 30 T cell receptor beta chains below were found in one sample sequenced in a study of T cells expressing NK-cell markers. TCRdb re-called the 5' RACE reads and gives one entry per CDR3 protein, without DNA. The sample has 300,000 to 500,000 distinct CDR3 sequences; the top ten hold about 10%. The sequenced material came from blood T cells: a sorted CD56 or NKG2C T cell subset, CD4+ or CD8+ T cells, or bulk PBMC T cells (not recorded which). These receptors were taken from a woman aged 50 to 65 in good health.

This chain uses TRBV20-1 with TRBJ2-2; TCRdb's D gene call, TRBD2, goes unchecked for lack of DNA. CDR3 length equals 17 residues. Per germline, CDR1 DFQATT and CDR2 SNEGSKA (reference sequence). The CDR3 region is CSARDRQGLASSGELFF.

V usage is TRBV27 and J usage is TRBJ1-5; TCRdb's assignment of TRBD1 cannot be checked, as there is no DNA. Germline V gene data show CDR1 as MNHEY and CDR2 as SMNVEV (reference sequence). This CDR3 is built from 18 residues. The CDR3: CASSAPGQVSYGNQPQHF.

The chain has TRBV11-2 and TRBJ2-1; TCRdb proposes TRBD2, but this gene call is untestable without DNA. The CDR3 spans 15 residues. Germline V gives CDR1 SGHAT, CDR2 FQNNGV. The CDR3 region is CASSLAPSPTGEQFF.

The V call is TRBV5-1, the J call TRBJ1-1; TCRdb indicates TRBD1, and absent DNA this call remains unverified. The CDR3 loop spans 15 amino acids. The germline CDR1 and CDR2 sequences are SGHRS and YFSETQ. CDR3 in amino acids: CASSLAPGQNTEAFF.

The chain uses TRBV12-5 and TRBJ1-1; the TCRdb call, TRBD1, lacks DNA for checking. In germline, CDR1 is LGHNT, CDR2 FRNRAP. The CDR3 spans 17 residues. CDR3: CASGTTPGTFMNTEAFF.

The rearrangement links TRBV6-5 to TRBJ1-2; without DNA, the TCRdb call of TRBD1 cannot be checked. This CDR3 is built from 11 residues. From germline, CDR1 is MNHEY and CDR2 SVGAGI. CDR3 loop: CATGQGYGYTF.

The chain uses TRBV4-1 and TRBJ1-6; the D gene TCRdb calls, TRBD1, cannot be checked with no DNA. Germline values: CDR1 MGHRA, CDR2 YSYEKL. This CDR3 comprises 16 residues. The CDR3: CASSNPGQAPNSPLHF.

The chain joins TRBV12-3 or TRBV12-4 to TRBJ2-1; TCRdb names TRBD2, which stays unverified in the absence of DNA. This CDR3 region has 16 residues. This CDR3 reads CASSFLAGGQYNEQFF.

The V call is TRBV7-9, the J call TRBJ2-5; TCRdb's D call of TRBD2 is untestable without DNA. This CDR3 comprises 18 residues. The germline V gene has CDR1 SEHNR and CDR2 FQNEAQ (reference sequence). This CDR3 reads CASSLVRGASGRIETQYF. The entire variable domain, with the rest obtained from reference TRBV7-9 and TRBJ2-5, is as follows: DTGVSQNPRHKITKRGQNVTFRCDPISEHNRLYWYRQTLGQGPEFLTYFQNEAQLEKSRLLSDRFSAERPKGSFSTLEIQRTEQGDSAMYLCASSLVRGASGRIETQYFGPGTRLLVL.

This chain links TRBV29-1 with TRBJ2-3. CDR1 and CDR2 from the germline V gene are SQVTM and ANQGSEA. The CDR3 spans 12 residues. This CDR3 reads CSAEAISDTQYF.

The chain couples TRBV25-1 to TRBJ1-6. Germline V gene lookup returns CDR1 MGHDK and CDR2 SYGVNS. CDR3 size: 16 residues. The CDR3 here is CASSEYGDGSNSPLHF.

The chain is built from TRBV4-1 and TRBJ2-1. The length of the CDR3 is 14 residues. Germline-derived CDR1 and CDR2 are MGHRA and YSYEKL. CDR3 amino acids: CASSQDQLYNEQFF.

V usage is TRBV20-1 and J usage is TRBJ2-5. CDR1 DFQATT and CDR2 SNEGSKA come from the germline V gene (reference sequence). This CDR3 spans 11 amino acids. The CDR3 sequence: CSARDGETQYF.

The rearrangement joins TRBV7-9 to TRBJ1-2; TCRdb lists TRBD1, though no DNA is available to test this call. The length of the CDR3 is 13 residues. The germline gives CDR1 SEHNR, CDR2 FQNEAQ (reference sequence). This chain's CDR3 is CASMSRETYGYTF. Together with reference TRBV7-9 and TRBJ1-2, the CDR3 gives the full variable domain: DTGVSQNPRHKITKRGQNVTFRCDPISEHNRLYWYRQTLGQGPEFLTYFQNEAQLEKSRLLSDRFSAERPKGSFSTLEIQRTEQGDSAMYLCASMSRETYGYTFGSGTRLTVV.

This chain links TRBV10-3 with TRBJ2-1; absent DNA, TCRdb's TRBD2 call cannot be checked. Germline lookup yields CDR1 ENHRY and CDR2 SYGVKD. CDR3 length: 13 amino acids. The CDR3 spells CATGLASYNEQFF.

V gene TRBV12-3 or TRBV12-4 combines with J gene TRBJ2-2; as DNA is missing, the TRBD1 call by TCRdb cannot be tested. CDR3 length equals 18 residues. This CDR3 is CASSLGVGRGPANGELFF.

V gene TRBV5-1 combines with J gene TRBJ2-3. Germline assignment: CDR1 SGHRS and CDR2 YFSETQ. The CDR3 is 14 residues long. CDR3 sequence reads: CASSLEVRSDTQYF.

The gene calls are TRBV14 and TRBJ2-1. This CDR3 contains 13 residues. Germline CDR1 is SGHDN and CDR2 is FVKESK. The CDR3 loop reads CASSQDLVREQFF.

The chain joins TRBV11-2 to TRBJ1-1. This CDR3 is built from 16 residues. Germline V gives CDR1 SGHAT, CDR2 FQNNGV. CDR3 region: CASSLEGVNPNTEAFF.

V is TRBV7-2 and J is TRBJ2-3. Germline CDR1 is SGHTA and CDR2 is FQGNSA. CDR3 length equals 13 residues. The CDR3 is CASSQVGTDTQYF.

J is TRBJ2-5 and V is TRBV30. The germline CDR1 and CDR2 sequences are GTSNPN and SVGIG (reference sequence). CDR3 length: 11 residues. CDR3 in amino acids: CAGSVLGTQYF.

The V call is TRBV27, the J call TRBJ2-1; TCRdb reports TRBD1, a call that lacks DNA to check it against. Germline V gene lookup returns CDR1 MNHEY and CDR2 SMNVEV (reference sequence). The CDR3 loop spans 13 amino acids. Here the CDR3 reads CASSLLGENEQFF.

The gene calls are TRBV19 and TRBJ2-1; with no DNA, the TCRdb D assignment of TRBD1 cannot be verified. In germline, CDR1 is LNHDA, CDR2 SQIVND (reference sequence). This CDR3 is built from 16 residues. The chain's CDR3 is CASSIGQGTVNDEQFF. The whole variable domain, filled in from reference TRBV19 and TRBJ2-1, reads DGGITQSPKYLFRKEGQNVTLSCEQNLNHDAMYWYRQDPGQGLRLIYYSQIVNDFQKGDIAEGYSVSREKKESFPLTVTSAQKNPTAFYLCASSIGQGTVNDEQFFGPGTRLTVL.

The chain couples TRBV24-1 to TRBJ2-1; without DNA, the TCRdb call of TRBD1 cannot be checked. Germline loops: CDR1 KGHDR, CDR2 SFDVKD. The CDR3 sequence is 17 residues long. CDR3 protein: CATSEGASALGDNEQFF.

The chain joins TRBV7-8 to TRBJ2-3; the D call from TCRdb, TRBD2, cannot be confirmed without DNA. Germline CDR1 is SGHVS and CDR2 is FQNEAQ. The length of the CDR3 is 16 residues. This CDR3 reads CASSLGAGGPTDTQYF.

The J gene is TRBJ2-5, the V gene TRBV11-1; as DNA is missing, the TRBD1 call by TCRdb cannot be tested. Germline CDR1 reads SGHAT; CDR2 reads FQDESV (reference sequence). The length of the CDR3 is 14 residues. The CDR3 spells CASSSRDTEETQYF.

The chain links TRBV5-5 to TRBJ1-2. This CDR3 region has 14 residues. In germline, CDR1 is SGHKS, CDR2 YYEKEE (reference sequence). The CDR3 protein is CASSFRRTNYGYTF. Supplemented by reference TRBV5-5 and TRBJ1-2, the full variable domain reads DAGVTQSPTHLIKTRGQQVTLRCSPISGHKSVSWYQQVLGQGPQFIFQYYEKEERGRGNFPDRFSARQFPNYSSELNVNALLLGDSALYLCASSFRRTNYGYTFGSGTRLTVV.

The chain employs TRBV19 and TRBJ2-3. CDR3 size: 13 residues. CDR1 is LNHDA and CDR2 is SQIVND in the germline V gene (reference sequence). The CDR3 sequence: CASSIGGADTQYF. Full variable domain (remainder filled in from reference TRBV19 and TRBJ2-3): DGGITQSPKYLFRKEGQNVTLSCEQNLNHDAMYWYRQDPGQGLRLIYYSQIVNDFQKGDIAEGYSVSREKKESFPLTVTSAQKNPTAFYLCASSIGGADTQYFGPGTRLTVL.

This rearrangement joins TRBV20-1 to TRBJ2-3; as DNA is missing, the TRBD2 call by TCRdb cannot be tested. Germline CDR1 is DFQATT and CDR2 is SNEGSKA (reference sequence). The CDR3 is 15 residues long. CDR3 region: CSARDPIAGVGTQYF.

The chain has TRBV15 and TRBJ2-1; TCRdb reports TRBD2, a call that lacks DNA to check it against. Germline V gene sequence: CDR1 LNHNV, CDR2 YYDKDF (reference sequence). This CDR3 is 18 amino acids long. The CDR3 here is CATSRGTSGSPFGVEQFF. The full variable domain, with the rest looked up from reference TRBV15 and TRBJ2-1, is DAMVIQNPRYQVTQFGKPVTLSCSQTLNHNVMYWYQQKSSQAPKLLFHYYDKDFNNEADTPDNFQSRRPNTSFCFLDIRSPGLGDTAMYLCATSRGTSGSPFGVEQFFGPGTRLTVL.